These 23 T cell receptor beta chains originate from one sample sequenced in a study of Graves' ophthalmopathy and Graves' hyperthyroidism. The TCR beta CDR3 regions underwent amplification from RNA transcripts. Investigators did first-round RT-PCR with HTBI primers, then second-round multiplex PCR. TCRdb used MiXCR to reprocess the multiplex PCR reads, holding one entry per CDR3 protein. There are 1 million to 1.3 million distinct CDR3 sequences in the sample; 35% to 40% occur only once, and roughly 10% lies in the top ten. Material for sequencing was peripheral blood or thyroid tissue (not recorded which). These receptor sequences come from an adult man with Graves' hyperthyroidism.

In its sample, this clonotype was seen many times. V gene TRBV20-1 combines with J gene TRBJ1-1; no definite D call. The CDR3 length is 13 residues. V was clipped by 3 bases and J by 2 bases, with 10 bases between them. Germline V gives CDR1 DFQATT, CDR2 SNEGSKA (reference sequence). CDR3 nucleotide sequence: TGCAGTGCTAGTTGGGAGAGTAACACTGAAGCTTTCTTT. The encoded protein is CSASWESNTEAFF.

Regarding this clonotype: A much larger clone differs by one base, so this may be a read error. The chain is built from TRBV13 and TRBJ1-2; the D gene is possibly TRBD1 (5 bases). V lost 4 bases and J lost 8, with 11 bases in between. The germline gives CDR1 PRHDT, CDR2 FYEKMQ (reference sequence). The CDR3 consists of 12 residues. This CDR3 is CASSYNRGGYTF. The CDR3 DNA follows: TGTGCCAGCAGCTATAATAGGGGCGGCTACACCTTC.

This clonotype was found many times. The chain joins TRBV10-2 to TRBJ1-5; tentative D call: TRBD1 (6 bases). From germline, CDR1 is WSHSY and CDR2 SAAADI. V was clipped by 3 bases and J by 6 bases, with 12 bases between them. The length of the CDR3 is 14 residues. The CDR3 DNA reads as TGCGCCAGCAGTGATTGGGGGGGCGGTCAGCCCCAGCATTTT. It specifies CASSDWGGGQPQHF.

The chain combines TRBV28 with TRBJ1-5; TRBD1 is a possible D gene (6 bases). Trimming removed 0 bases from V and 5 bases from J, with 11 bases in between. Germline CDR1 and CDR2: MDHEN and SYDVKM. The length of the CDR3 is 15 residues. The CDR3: CASSLWKEGDQPQHF. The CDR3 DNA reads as TGTGCCAGCAGTTTATGGAAGGAGGGGGATCAGCCCCAGCATTTT.

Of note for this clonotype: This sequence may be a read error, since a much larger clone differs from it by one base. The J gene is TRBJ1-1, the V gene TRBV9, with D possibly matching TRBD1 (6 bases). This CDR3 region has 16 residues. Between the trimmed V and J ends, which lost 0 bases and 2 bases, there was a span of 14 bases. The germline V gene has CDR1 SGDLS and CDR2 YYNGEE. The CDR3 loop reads CASSVVGQGINTEAFF. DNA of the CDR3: TGTGCCAGCAGCGTAGTAGGCCAGGGGATCAACACTGAAGCTTTCTTT.

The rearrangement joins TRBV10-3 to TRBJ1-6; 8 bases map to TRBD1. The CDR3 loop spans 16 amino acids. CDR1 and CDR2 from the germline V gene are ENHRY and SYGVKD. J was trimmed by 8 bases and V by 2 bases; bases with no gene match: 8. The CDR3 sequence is CAISEGWDRSYSPLHF. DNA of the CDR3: TGTGCCATCAGTGAGGGATGGGACAGGTCTTATTCACCCCTCCACTTT.

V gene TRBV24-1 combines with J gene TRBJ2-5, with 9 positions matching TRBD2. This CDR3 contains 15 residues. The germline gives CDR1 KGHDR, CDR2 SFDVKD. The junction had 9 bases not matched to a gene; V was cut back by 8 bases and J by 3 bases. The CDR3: CATKGGGRAKETQYF. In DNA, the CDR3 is TGTGCCACCAAGGGGGGCGGGAGGGCCAAAGAGACCCAGTACTTC.

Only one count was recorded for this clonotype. CDR3 in DNA: TGTGCCAGCAGCTTTGGGCGACAGGGGATAAGGACCGGGGAGCTGTTTTTT. The encoded protein is CASSFGRQGIRTGELFF. This sequence joins TRBV7-2 and TRBJ2-2; the match to TRBD1 covers 8 bases. The ends lost 3 bases at V and 5 bases at J; junction bases unmatched: 11. Germline CDR1 and CDR2: SGHTA and FQGNSA. The CDR3 consists of 17 residues.

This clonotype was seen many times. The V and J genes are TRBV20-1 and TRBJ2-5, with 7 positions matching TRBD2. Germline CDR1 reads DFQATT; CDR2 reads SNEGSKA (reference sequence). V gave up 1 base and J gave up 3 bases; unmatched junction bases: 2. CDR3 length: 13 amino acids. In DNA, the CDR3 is TGCAGTGCTAGAGGGGGGACTAAAGAGACCCAGTACTTC. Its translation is CSARGGTKETQYF.

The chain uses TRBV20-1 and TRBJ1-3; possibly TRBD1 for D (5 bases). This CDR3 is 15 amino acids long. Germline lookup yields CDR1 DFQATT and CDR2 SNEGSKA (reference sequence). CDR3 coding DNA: TGCAGCAACTCCAGGGAGAGCTCTGACGGAAACACCATATATTTT. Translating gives CSNSRESSDGNTIYF.

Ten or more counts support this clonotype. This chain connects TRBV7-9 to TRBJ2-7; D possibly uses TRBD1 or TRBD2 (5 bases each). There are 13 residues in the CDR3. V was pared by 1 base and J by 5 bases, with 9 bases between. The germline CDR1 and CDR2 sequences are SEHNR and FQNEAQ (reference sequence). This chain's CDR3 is CASSLEGSHEQYF. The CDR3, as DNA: TGTGCCAGCAGCTTAGAGGGGAGCCACGAGCAGTACTTC.

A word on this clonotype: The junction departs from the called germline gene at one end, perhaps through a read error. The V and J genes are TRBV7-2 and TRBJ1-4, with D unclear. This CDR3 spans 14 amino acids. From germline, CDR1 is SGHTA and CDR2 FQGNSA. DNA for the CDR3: TGCGCCAGCAGCCAAGATGGCTTTTTCGAAAAACTGTTTTTT. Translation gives CASSQDGFFEKLFF.

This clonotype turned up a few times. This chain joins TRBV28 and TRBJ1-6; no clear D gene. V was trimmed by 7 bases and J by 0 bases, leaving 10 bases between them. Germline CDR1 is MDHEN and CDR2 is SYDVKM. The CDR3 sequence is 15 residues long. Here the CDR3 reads CASKRGSSYNSPLHF. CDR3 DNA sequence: TGTGCCAGCAAACGAGGGAGCTCCTATAATTCACCCCTCCACTTT. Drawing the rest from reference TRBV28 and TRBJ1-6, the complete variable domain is DVKVTQSSRYLVKRTGEKVFLECVQDMDHENMFWYRQDPGLGLRLIYFSYDVKMKEKGDIPEGYSVSREKKERFSLILESASTNQTSMYLCASKRGSSYNSPLHFGNGTRLTVT.

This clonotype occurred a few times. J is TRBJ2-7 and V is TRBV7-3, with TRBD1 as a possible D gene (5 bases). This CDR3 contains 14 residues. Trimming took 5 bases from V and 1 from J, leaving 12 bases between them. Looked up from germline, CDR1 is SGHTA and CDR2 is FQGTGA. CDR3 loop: CASSQGARSYEQYF. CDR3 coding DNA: TGTGCCAGCAGCCAAGGGGCCCGATCCTACGAGCAGTACTTC.

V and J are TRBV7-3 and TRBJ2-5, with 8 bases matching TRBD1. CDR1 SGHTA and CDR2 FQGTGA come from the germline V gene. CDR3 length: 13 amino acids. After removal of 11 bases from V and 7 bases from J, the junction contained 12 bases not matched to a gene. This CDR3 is CAWSAGQGRTQYF. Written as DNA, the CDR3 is TGTGCCTGGAGCGCAGGACAGGGACGGACCCAGTACTTC. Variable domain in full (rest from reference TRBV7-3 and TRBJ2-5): GAGVSQTPSNKVTEKGKYVELRCDPISGHTALYWYRQSLGQGPEFLIYFQGTGAADDSGLPNDRFFAVRPEGSVSTLKIQRTERGDSAVYLCAWSAGQGRTQYFGPGTRLLVL.

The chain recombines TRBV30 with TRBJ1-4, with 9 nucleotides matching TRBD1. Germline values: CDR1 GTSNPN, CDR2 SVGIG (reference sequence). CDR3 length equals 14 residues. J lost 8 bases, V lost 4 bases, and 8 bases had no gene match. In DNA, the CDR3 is TGTGCCTGGAAACAGGGGGCAATGGGGGAAAAACTGTTTTTT. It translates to CAWKQGAMGEKLFF.

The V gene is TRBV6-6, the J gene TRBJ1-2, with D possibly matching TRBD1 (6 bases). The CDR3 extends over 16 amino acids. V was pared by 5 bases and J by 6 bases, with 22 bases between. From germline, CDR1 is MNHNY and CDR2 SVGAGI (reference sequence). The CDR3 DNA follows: TGTGCCAGCAGTAACACTTACAGGGAAGCCAGGGATGGCTACACCTTC. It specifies CASSNTYREARDGYTF.

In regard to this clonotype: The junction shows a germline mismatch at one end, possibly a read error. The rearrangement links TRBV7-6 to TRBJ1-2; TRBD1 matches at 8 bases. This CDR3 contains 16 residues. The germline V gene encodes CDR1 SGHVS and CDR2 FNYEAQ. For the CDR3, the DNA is TGTGCCAGCAGCTTGGGGGCAGGGGGCCCCAACTATGGCTGCACCTTC. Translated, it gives CASSLGAGGPNYGCTF.

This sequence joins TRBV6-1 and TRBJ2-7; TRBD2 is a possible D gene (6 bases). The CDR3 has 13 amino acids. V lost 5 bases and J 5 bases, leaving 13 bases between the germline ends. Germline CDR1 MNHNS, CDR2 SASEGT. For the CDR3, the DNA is TGTGCCAGCAGTTCTGGGGAGGTTAACGAGCAGTACTTC. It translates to CASSSGEVNEQYF.

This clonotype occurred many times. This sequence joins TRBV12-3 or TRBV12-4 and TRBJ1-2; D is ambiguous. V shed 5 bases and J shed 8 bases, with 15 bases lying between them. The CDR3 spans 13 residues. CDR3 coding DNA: TGTGCCAGCAGTCGGACTCAACCCGGGGGCTACACCTTC. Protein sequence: CASSRTQPGGYTF.

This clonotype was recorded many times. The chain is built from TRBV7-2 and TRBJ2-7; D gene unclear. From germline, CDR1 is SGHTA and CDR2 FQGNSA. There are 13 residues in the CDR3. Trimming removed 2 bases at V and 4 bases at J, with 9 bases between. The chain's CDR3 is CASSLYAVYEQYF. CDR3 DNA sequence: TGTGCCAGCAGCTTATACGCTGTGTACGAGCAGTACTTC.

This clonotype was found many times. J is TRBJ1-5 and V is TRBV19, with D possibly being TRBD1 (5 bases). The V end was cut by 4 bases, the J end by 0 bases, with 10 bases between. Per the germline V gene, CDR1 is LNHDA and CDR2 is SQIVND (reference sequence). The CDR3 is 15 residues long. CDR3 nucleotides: TGTGCCAGTAGTACACAGGAGTATAGCAATCAGCCCCAGCATTTT. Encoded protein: CASSTQEYSNQPQHF.

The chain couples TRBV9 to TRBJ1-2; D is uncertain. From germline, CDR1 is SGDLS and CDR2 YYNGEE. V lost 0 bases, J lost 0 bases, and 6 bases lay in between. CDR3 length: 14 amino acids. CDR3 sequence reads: CASSVAGTNYGYTF. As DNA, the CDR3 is TGTGCCAGCAGCGTAGCCGGGACTAACTATGGCTACACCTTC. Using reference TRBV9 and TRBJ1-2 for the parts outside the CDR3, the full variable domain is DSGVTQTPKHLITATGQRVTLRCSPRSGDLSVYWYQQSLDQGLQFLIQYYNGEERAKGNILERFSAQQFPDLHSELNLSSLELGDSALYFCASSVAGTNYGYTFGSGTRLTVV.